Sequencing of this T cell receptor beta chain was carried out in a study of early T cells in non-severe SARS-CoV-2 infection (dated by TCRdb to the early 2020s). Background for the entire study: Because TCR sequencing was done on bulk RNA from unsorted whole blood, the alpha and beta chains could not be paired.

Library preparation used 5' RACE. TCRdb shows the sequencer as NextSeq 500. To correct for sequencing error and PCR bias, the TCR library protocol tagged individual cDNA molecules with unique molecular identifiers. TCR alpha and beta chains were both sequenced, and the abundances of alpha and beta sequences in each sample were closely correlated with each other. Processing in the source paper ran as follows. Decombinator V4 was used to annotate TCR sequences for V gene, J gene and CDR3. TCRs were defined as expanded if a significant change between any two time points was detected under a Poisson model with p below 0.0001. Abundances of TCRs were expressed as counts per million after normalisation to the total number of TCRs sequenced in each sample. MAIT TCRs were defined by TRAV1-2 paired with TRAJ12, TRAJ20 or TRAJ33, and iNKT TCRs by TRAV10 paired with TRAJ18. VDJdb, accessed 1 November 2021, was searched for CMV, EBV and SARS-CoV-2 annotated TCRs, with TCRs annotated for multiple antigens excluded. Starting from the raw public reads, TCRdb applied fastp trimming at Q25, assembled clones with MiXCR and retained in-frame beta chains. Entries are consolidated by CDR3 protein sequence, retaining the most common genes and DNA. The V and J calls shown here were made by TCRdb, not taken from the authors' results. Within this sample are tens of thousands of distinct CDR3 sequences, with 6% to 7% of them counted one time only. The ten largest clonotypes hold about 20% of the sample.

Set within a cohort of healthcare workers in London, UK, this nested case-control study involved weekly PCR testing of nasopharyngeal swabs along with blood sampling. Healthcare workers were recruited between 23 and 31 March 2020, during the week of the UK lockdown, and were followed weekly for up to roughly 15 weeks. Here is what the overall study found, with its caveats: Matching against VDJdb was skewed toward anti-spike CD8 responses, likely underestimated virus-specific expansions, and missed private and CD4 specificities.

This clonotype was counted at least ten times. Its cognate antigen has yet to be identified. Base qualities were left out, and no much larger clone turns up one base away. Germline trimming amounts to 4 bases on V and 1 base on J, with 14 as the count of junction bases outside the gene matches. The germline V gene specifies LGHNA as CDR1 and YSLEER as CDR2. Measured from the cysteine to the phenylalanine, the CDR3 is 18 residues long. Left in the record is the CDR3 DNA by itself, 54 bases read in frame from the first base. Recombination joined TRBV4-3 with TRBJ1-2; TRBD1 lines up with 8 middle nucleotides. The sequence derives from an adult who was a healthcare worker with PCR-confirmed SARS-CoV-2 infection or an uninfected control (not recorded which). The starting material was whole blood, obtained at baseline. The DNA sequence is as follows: TGCGCCAGCAGCCCGACAGGGGTGTTACAGGGGAATAACTATGGCTACACCTTC. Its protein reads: CASSPTGVLQGNNYGYTF.